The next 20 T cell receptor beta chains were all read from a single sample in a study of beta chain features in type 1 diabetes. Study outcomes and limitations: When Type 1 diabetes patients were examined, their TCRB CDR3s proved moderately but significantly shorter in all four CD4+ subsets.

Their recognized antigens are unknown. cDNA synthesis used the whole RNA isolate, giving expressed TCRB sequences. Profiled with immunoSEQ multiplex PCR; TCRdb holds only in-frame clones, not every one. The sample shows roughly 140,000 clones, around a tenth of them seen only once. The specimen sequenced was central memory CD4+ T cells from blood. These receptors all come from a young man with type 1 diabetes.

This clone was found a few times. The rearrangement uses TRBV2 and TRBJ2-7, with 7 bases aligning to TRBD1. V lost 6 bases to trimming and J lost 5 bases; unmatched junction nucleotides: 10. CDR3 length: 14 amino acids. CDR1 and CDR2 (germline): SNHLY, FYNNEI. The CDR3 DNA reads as TGTGCCAGCAGCCCAGCGACAGGGACCCACGAGCAGTACTTC. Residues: CASSPATGTHEQYF.

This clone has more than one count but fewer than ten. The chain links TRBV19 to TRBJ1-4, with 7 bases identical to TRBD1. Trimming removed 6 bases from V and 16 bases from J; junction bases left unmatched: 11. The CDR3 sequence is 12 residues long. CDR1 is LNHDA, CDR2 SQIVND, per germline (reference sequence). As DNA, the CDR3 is TGTGCCAGTAGCATCCCGGGACAGCGGAGGTTTTTT. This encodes CASSIPGQRRFF.

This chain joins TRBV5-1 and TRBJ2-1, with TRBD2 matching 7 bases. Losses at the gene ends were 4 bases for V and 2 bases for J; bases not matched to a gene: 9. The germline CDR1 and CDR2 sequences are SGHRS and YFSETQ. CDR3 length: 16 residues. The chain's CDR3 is CASSTGGAGAYNEQFF. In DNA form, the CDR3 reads TGCGCCAGCAGCACGGGTGGGGCGGGAGCCTACAATGAGCAGTTCTTC.

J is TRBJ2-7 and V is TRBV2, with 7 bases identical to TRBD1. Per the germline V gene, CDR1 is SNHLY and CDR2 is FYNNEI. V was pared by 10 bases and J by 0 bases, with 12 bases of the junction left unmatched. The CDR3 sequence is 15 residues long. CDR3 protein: CATTASGGYSYEQYF. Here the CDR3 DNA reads TGTGCCACCACCGCATCAGGGGGTTACTCCTACGAGCAGTACTTC. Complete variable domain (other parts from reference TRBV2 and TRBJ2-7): EPEVTQTPSHQVTQMGQEVILRCVPISNHLYFYWYRQILGQKVEFLVSFYNNEISEKSEIFDDQFSVERPDGSNFTLKIRSTKLEDSAMYFCATTASGGYSYEQYFGPGTRLTVT.

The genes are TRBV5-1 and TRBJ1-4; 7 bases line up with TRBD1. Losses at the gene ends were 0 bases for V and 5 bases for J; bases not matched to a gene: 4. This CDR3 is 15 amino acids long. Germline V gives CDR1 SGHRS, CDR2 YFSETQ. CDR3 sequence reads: CASSLGDSSNEKLFF. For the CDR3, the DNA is TGCGCCAGCAGCTTGGGGGACAGTTCAAATGAAAAACTGTTTTTT.

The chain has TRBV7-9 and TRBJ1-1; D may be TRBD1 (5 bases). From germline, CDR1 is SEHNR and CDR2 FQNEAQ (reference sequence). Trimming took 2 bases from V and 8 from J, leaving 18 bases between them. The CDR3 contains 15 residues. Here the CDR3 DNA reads TGTGCCAGCAGCTTATTATCTCCCAGGGAAAGCGAAGCTTTCTTT. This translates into CASSLLSPRESEAFF.

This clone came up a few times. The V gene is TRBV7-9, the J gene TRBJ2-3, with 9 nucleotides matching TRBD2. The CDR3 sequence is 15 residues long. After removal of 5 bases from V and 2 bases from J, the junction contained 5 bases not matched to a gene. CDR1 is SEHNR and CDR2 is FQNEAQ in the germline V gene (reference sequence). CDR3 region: CASSALAGATDTQYF. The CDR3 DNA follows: TGTGCCAGCAGCGCTTTAGCGGGAGCCACAGATACGCAGTATTTT.

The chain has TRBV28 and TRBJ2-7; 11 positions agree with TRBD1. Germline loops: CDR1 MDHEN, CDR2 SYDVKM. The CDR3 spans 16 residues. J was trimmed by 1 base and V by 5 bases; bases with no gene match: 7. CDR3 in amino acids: CASSALGQGGSYEQYF. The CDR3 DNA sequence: TGTGCCAGCAGTGCCCTGGGACAGGGGGGATCCTACGAGCAGTACTTC. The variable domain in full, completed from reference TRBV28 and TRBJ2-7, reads DVKVTQSSRYLVKRTGEKVFLECVQDMDHENMFWYRQDPGLGLRLIYFSYDVKMKEKGDIPEGYSVSREKKERFSLILESASTNQTSMYLCASSALGQGGSYEQYFGPGTRLTVT.

CDR3 sequence reads: CASSQNSGVSYEQYF. CDR3 DNA sequence: TGCGCCAGCAGCCAAAACTCGGGGGTCTCCTACGAGCAGTACTTC. The chain is built from TRBV4-1 and TRBJ2-7; tentative D call: TRBD2 (6 bases). The CDR3 loop spans 15 amino acids. Looked up from germline, CDR1 is MGHRA and CDR2 is YSYEKL. V was shortened by 2 bases and J by 0 bases, with 11 bases between the two germline ends.

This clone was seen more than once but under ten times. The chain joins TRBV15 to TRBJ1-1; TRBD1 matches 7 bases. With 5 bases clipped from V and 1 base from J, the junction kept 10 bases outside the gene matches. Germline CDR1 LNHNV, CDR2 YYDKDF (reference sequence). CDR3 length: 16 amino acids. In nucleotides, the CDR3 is TGTGCCACCAGCCCGCCGTGGGGACAGCAGAACACTGAAGCTTTCTTT. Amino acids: CATSPPWGQQNTEAFF.

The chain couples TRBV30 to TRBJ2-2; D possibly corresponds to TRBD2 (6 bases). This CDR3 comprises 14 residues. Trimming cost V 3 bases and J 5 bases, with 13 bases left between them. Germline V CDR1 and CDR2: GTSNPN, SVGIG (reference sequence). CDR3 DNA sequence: TGTGCCTGGAGGACGTCTAGCGAAACCGGGGAGCTGTTTTTT. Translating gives CAWRTSSETGELFF.

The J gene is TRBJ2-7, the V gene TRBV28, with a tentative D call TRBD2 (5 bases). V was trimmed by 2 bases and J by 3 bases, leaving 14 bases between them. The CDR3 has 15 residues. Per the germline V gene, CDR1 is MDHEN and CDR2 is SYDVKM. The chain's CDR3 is CASSLGGRGVYEQYF. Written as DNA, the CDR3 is TGTGCCAGCAGTTTAGGAGGTCGGGGAGTCTACGAGCAGTACTTC.

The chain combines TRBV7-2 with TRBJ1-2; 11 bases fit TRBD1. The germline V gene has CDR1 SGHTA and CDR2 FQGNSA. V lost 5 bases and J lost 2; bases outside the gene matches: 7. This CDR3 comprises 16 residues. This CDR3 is CASSRTGTGGNYGYTF. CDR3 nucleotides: TGTGCCAGCAGCCGAACCGGGACAGGGGGGAACTATGGCTACACCTTC.

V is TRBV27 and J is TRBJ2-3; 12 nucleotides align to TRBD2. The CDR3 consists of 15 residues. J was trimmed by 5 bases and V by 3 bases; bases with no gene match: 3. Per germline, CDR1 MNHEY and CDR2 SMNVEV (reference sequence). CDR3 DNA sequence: TGTGCCAGCAGTTTTCAACTAGCGGGAGGAGATACGCAGTATTTT. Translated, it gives CASSFQLAGGDTQYF.

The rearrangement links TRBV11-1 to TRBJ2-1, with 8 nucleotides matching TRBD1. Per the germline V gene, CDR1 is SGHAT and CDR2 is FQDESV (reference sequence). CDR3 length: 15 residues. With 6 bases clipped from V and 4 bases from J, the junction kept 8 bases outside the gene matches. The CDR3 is CASRPQDRVYNEQFF. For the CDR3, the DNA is TGTGCCAGCAGGCCTCAGGACAGGGTATACAATGAGCAGTTCTTC.

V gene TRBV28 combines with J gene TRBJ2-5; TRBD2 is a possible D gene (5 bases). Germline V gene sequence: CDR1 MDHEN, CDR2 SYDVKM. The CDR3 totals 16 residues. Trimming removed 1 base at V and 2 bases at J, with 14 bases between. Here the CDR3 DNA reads TGTGCCAGCAGTTTATCCATTACGGGGAGACAAGAGACCCAGTACTTC. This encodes CASSLSITGRQETQYF.

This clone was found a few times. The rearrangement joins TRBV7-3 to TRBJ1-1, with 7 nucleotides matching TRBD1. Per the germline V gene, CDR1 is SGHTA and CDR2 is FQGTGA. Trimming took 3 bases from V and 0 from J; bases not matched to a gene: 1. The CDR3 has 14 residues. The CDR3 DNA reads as TGTGCCAGCAGCTTGGGACAGTTGAACACTGAAGCTTTCTTT. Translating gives CASSLGQLNTEAFF.

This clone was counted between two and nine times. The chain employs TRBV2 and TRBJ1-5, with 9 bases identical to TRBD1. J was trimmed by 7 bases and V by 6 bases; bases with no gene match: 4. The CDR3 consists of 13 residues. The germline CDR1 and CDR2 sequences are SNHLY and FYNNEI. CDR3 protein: CASRGGQGQPQHF. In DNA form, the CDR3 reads TGTGCCAGCAGGGGGGGACAGGGCCAGCCCCAGCATTTT.

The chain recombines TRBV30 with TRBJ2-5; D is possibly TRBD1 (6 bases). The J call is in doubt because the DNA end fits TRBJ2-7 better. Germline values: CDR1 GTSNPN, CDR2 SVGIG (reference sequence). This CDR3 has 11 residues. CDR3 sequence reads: CAWEQGHEQYF. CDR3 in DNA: TGTGCCTGGGAACAGGGCCACGAGCAGTACTTC.

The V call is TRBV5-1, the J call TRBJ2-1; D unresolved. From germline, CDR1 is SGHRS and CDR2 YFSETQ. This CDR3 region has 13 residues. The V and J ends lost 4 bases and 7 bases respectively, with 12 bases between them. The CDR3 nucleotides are TGCGCCAGCAGCCTAATGCTGGAGAATGAGCAGTTCTTC. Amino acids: CASSLMLENEQFF.